Listed here are 5 T cell receptor beta chains from one sample, sequenced in a study of blood T cells in healthy people across ages. Next came a second PCR, run for about 7 to 12 cycles, which used a sample-barcoded 5' primer along with a J-beta primer mix. TCRdb used MiXCR to reprocess the 5' RACE reads, holding one entry per CDR3 protein. Among hundreds of thousands of distinct CDR3 sequences listed, 58% were seen once. Sequencing input: blood. All receptors come from a man aged 25-40 years in good health.

This clonotype was seen only a few times. The chain links TRBV7-2 to TRBJ2-3; the match to TRBD2 covers 7 bases. Unmatched junction bases numbered 6, after V lost 6 bases and J lost 6 bases. The V gene's germline CDR1 is SGHTA and CDR2 FQGNSA. The CDR3 has 13 residues. This CDR3 is CASSLGGLDTQYF. CDR3 sequence (DNA): TGTGCCAGCAGTTTGGGAGGGTTGGATACGCAGTATTTT.

The chain joins TRBV20-1 to TRBJ2-5; 8 bases are shared with TRBD2. Germline trimming cut 5 bases from V and 13 bases from J; bases unmatched to any gene: 15. CDR3 length equals 13 residues. CDR1 DFQATT and CDR2 SNEGSKA come from the germline V gene (reference sequence). The CDR3 spells CSAVDGRDNERYF. The DNA of the CDR3 is TGCAGTGCTGTAGACGGGAGGGACAATGAGCGGTACTTC.

The V call is TRBV12-3 or TRBV12-4, the J call TRBJ2-7, with TRBD2 as a possible D gene (6 bases). The CDR3 sequence is 14 residues long. V was shortened by 3 bases and J by 3 bases, with 12 bases between the two germline ends. Here the CDR3 DNA reads TGTGCCAGCAGTTTGAAGGAGGAGGGCTACGAGCAGTACTTC. It is translated as CASSLKEEGYEQYF.

Here the CDR3 reads CASSLSTGTDNEQYF. CDR3 nucleotides: TGTGCCAGCAGTTTATCCACCGGGACCGACAATGAGCAGTACTTC. The rearrangement links TRBV27 to TRBJ2-5; D might be TRBD1 or TRBD2, each matching 5 bases. Trimming left V 0 bases short and J 11 bases short, with 19 bases between. The germline gives CDR1 MNHEY, CDR2 SMNVEV (reference sequence). The CDR3 loop spans 15 amino acids.

The chain employs TRBV5-1 and TRBJ1-1, with D maybe TRBD1 (5 bases). V was trimmed by 8 bases and J by 9 bases, leaving 23 bases between them. CDR1 and CDR2 from the germline V gene are SGHRS and YFSETQ. The CDR3 spans 14 residues. The chain's CDR3 is CASSVRTSRIQAFF. DNA of the CDR3: TGCGCCAGTTCCGTTAGGACATCGAGGATACAAGCTTTCTTT.